The sequence of this T cell receptor beta chain was determined in a study of cytomegalovirus exposure and HLA in healthy donors (TCRdb year 2017). Broadly, across the study: An earlier analysis of some 620 of the donors reported approximately 260 Gb of sequence data and around 120 million unique TCR beta sequences obtained from approximately 180 million T cells. A later analysis re-analyzed previously published TCR beta repertoires from several hundred donors and added high-resolution HLA genotyping to study TCR occurrence patterns. On average, roughly 250,000 unique TCR beta nucleotide sequences were sequenced per donor among more than 350 genotyped donors of the cohort, with approximately 18% of those sequences being non-productive. Donor age, sex, ethnicity and CMV serostatus were compiled together with the repertoire data. Roughly 290 gigabases of sequencing data and 91 million or so unique TCR sequences made up an early release that covered some 640 HLA-typed donors. The study aimed to test whether signatures of past pathogen exposure could be identified by cataloging public T cell receptors. In addition to the first cohort of roughly 700 subjects, a separate validation cohort of 130 or so different subjects was used. Among the approximately 400 genotyped donors, 75% to 90% belonged to the genetic ancestry cluster associated with self-reported Caucasian donors. Roughly five DR-DQ haplotypes were handled as single units for association and clustering, since linkage in the cohort was strong. An earlier analysis of around 640 of the donors used high-throughput TCR beta sequencing to judge whether each TCR beta V gene segment behaved as functional or pseudogenic. Using immunosequencing, the study profiled T cell repertoires from roughly 650 subjects and related those repertoires to cytomegalovirus serostatus. Class I and class II HLA loci were covered by the typing at four-digit resolution. Genome-wide SNP genotypes for about three fifths of the roughly 670 donors were used in a later genetic analysis, which treated that subset as a discovery cohort. High-throughput TCR immunosequencing, statistical association of individual TCRs with disease status, and machine learning were combined to predict cytomegalovirus infection status. Rather than drawing on any new phenotypic data, the later analysis identified candidate immune exposures from TCR beta sequences and the way those sequences occurred across donors. Typing coverage differed by locus: A, B, C, DRB1 and DQB1 were typed in about 620-640 donors, DQA1 in roughly 500, DPA1 in over 600, and DPB1 in roughly 470. All discovery cohort repertoires had been generated using a single sequencing platform. General findings and caveats noted by the study authors: Presence/absence analyses assumed roughly uniform sequencing depth across donors, an assumption that may not hold. Because counts were too low, roughly 17 rarely observed V segments, including chromosome 9 orphons, were left out of the earlier analysis of 587 of the donors. Strong co-occurrence of HLA alleles, especially DR and DQ, made assigning TCR associations to individual alleles difficult. Compared with the 666-donor mean, donors in an Asian-associated ancestry cluster had fewer N-insertions in productive TCRs, according to a later genetic analysis. Linkage disequilibrium might explain the correlated functional status among segregating V segments, but an unknown experimental factor could not be ruled out. In both the original and validation cohorts, the classifier was reported to diagnose cytomegalovirus status with high specificity and sensitivity. A later analysis reported that several top co-occurrence clusters appeared linked to parvovirus B19, influenza, CMV and Epstein-Barr virus. In the study, around 150 TCR beta chains were listed as associated with cytomegalovirus. A group of highly shared sequence variants was considered likely to be a technical artifact of the sequencing pipeline. Broadly in line with IMGT annotations, most TCR beta V segments showed up in productive rearrangements about 87% or about 30% of the time in an earlier analysis of about 500 of the donors. A later genetic analysis associated a missense DCLRE1C variant with V-gene and J-gene trimming of TCR beta chains, and an independent cohort replicated the association. The cohort was sequenced for TCR beta chains only, and without alpha or paired-chain data the features that could be detected were limited. A later analysis associated 16,951 TCR beta sequences with specific HLA alleles at a false discovery rate of 0.05. According to the authors, the approach could potentially be generalized to other disease states and immunological phenotypes. A further reported finding was that TCR beta sequences accurately predicted the HLA-A and HLA-B alleles for most subjects in the first cohort. HLA typing was unavailable for some donors at each locus, so association tests used only the typed subset. Some IMGT-functional V segments, including TRBV6-2 and TRBV6-3, could not be distinguished by the 87-base-pair reads and were therefore excluded. Most TCR sequences were seen in very few donors, while some public TCRs were found in many individuals. Most CMV-associated TCR beta chains appeared to be HLA-restricted in a later analysis, and the HLA associations seemed to be driven largely by CMV exposure. A later analysis found that HLA-associated TCR beta chains were more clonally expanded and had lower generation probabilities than equally common non-associated chains. In vitro tests confirmed that three of the cytomegalovirus-associated TCR beta chains recognize cytomegalovirus antigens. A later analysis found that TCR association rates varied across HLA loci, with DRB1 alleles showing the most associated TCRs and HLA-C alleles the fewest. The only immune exposure information available for the cohort was CMV serostatus.

Looking up the germline V gene yields CDR1 KGHSH and CDR2 LQKENI. The CDR3 covers 13 residues, taking in both the cysteine and the phenylalanine. The sequence is cut down to CDR3 DNA, 39 bases in frame from base 1. Between the V and J ends, shortened by 8 bases and 6 bases respectively, the junction contains 17 bases. The protocol used for the library was the immunoSEQ multiplex PCR assay. For the multiplex PCR, a mixture combining 60 forward primers for TCR Vbeta segments and 13 reverse primers for TCR Jbeta segments was used. Amplification of the CDR3 region of rearranged TCR beta genes was performed with a multiplex PCR assay on genomic DNA. Amplified TCR beta libraries were sequenced as 87-base-pair reads on the Illumina HiSeq System. As for how the authors treated the data: A later analysis tallied 75 million to 95 million unique TCR beta chains across the 666 repertoires, and approximately 9.9 million of those chains were shared by two or more donors. A nearest-neighbor algorithm error-corrected the raw reads and collapsed the reads into unique sequences, merging closely related sequences to remove PCR and sequencing errors. V, D and J gene segments were assigned by aligning CDR3 sequences to IMGT reference sequences. For a sequence to be retained, a match of at least six nucleotides to both a V gene segment and a J gene segment was required. A rearrangement was called productive if the CDR3 had no stop codons and remained in frame with V and J, and every other rearrangement was called non-productive. Following IMGT convention, CDR3 was defined as the stretch from the second conserved V-encoded cysteine to the conserved J-encoded phenylalanine. Sequences without an unambiguous match to a single V gene segment were excluded from the earlier analysis of approximately 600 of the donors. In an earlier analysis of some 590 of the donors, a V segment was called functional when productive rearrangements were above 56.7%, and segregating when the standard deviation between donors exceeded 5%. A statistical classification framework was developed to diagnose cytomegalovirus status using the catalog of TCR beta chain sequences. In a later analysis, TCR nucleotide sequences were compared against IMGT/GENE-DB human TR gene sequences so that V and J genes could be assigned. In a later analysis, CDR3 sequences and most-parsimonious VDJ recombination scenarios were assigned using the TCRdist pipeline. In a later analysis, every TCR beta chain was defined by the combination of its CDR3 amino acid sequence and its V-gene family, and reads without a unique V-gene family were dropped. To address suspected cross-contamination and a sequencing artifact, a later analysis removed roughly 580 highly shared, low-generation-probability nucleotide sequences. In a later analysis, a clonal expansion index was calculated for each public chain from normalized within-repertoire ranks of inferred template counts. A later analysis computed generation probabilities with a VDJ recombination model fitted to out-of-frame rearrangements, and checked the results against IGoR. In a later analysis, hypergeometric tests were used to score TCR-TCR, TCR-HLA and TCR-CMV co-occurrence, with a repertoire-size bias correction applied to TCR pairs. A later analysis estimated false discovery rates by permuting HLA or CMV assignments 20 times. In a later analysis, co-occurring TCRs were grouped using DBSCAN, with TCRdist sequence similarity added in when clustering inside HLA-allele-positive subsets. For co-occurrence clustering, repertoires with fewer than 30,000 or more than 120,000 public chains were excluded, along with roughly 5 repertoires with anomalous nucleotide sharing. As stored in TCRdb, this immuneACCESS dataset retains in-frame rearrangements with V and J assigned. A fraction of the clones does not appear; measured against another copy, unresolved V genes explain less than half of the discrepancy, and the remainder lacks a known reason. For V, J and clone size, that table is used; D and trimming come from the DNA. The sample's table covers 100,000 to 150,000 clones. The top ten clonotypes cover approximately 2.6% of the sample.

Remarks on this clone: Its cognate antigen has yet to be identified.

The cohort was made up of under 800 healthy bone marrow donors. At the time of sampling, all cohort members were nominally healthy, though unrecorded immune exposures were likely present. The donor was CMV seronegative and was included in the group of hundreds of seronegative cohort members. Each donor provided a peripheral blood sample, and peripheral blood mononuclear cells were used for TCR beta sequencing. The Qiagen DNeasy Blood Extraction Kit was used to extract genomic DNA from the blood cell samples. This receptor was taken from a man aged 30 to 39 in good health and CMV-seronegative. Sequencing input: PBMCs. Rearrangement joined TRBV18 to TRBJ2-7, and the D gene may be TRBD2, 6 bases matching. In nucleotide form, the sequence is TGTGCCAGCGATACCGGGACTCTCGGCGAGCAGTACTTC. This translates into CASDTGTLGEQYF.